This T cell receptor beta chain was identified during a study of CD8 T cells in Susac syndrome. It was with random hexamers that roughly 0.45 to 1 ug RNA was reverse transcribed. Across 54 Vbeta and 13 Jbeta, TCR beta CDR3 was amplified with immunoSEQ multiplex PCR. TCRdb independently ran MiXCR on the immunoSEQ multiplex PCR reads; one entry per CDR3 protein. The data hold roughly 150,000 distinct CDR3 sequences, with roughly nine tenths observed a single time. Sequenced sample: CD4+ T cells from PBMCs. This TCR came from a human donor in good health.

Written as DNA, the CDR3 is TGTGCCAACCCCCTCCGGAGGACGAGCTCCTACAATGAGCAGTTCTTC. It codes for CANPLRRTSSYNEQFF. The chain combines TRBV2 with TRBJ2-1; D is possibly TRBD2 (5 bases). V gave up 10 bases and J gave up 0 bases, with 19 bases separating them. This CDR3 has 16 amino acids. Germline CDR1 and CDR2: SNHLY and FYNNEI.